The clone carrying this T cell receptor (beta chain) was seen ten or more times. The PBMCs originated from approximately 10 ml of fresh peripheral blood. This CDR3 comprises 16 residues. J lost 2 bases, V lost 1 base, and 4 bases had no gene match. From RNA, the CDR3 regions of TCR beta chains were amplified and sequenced. HTBI-primed RT-PCR formed the first round, and a multiplex PCR formed the second. TCRdb re-analysed the multiplex PCR reads in MiXCR, keeping a single row per CDR3 protein. The data show about 400,000 distinct CDR3 sequences, under 25% seen once. The data stem from a study of Graves' ophthalmopathy and Graves' hyperthyroidism. Study context: Untreated patients at initial diagnosis provided peripheral blood.

The chain carries TRBV12-3 or TRBV12-4 and TRBJ1-5; 8 bases map to TRBD1. The clonotype was recovered from a woman aged 18-29 years with stable Graves' hyperthyroidism. Sequencing was carried out using peripheral blood. The CDR3 loop reads CASSLVTTGGNQPQHF. For the CDR3, the DNA is TGTGCCAGCAGTTTAGTTACGACAGGGGGCAATCAGCCCCAGCATTTT.